Below are 24 T cell receptor beta chains sequenced from a single sample in a study of response to subunit inactivated influenza vaccine. TCRdb passed the RT-PCR reads through MiXCR, listing each CDR3 protein once. The sample holds about 500,000 distinct CDR3 sequences, approximately 16% seen once. Sequenced material: CD4+ T cells sorted from PBMCs, taken approximately 25 months after vaccination. The receptors here all came from a man between 50 and 69 years old who received an inactivated influenza vaccine.

Concerning this clonotype itself: One base away lies a much larger clone, so this may be a sequencing read error. This chain connects TRBV4-3 to TRBJ1-2; D uncertain. The germline CDR1 and CDR2 sequences are LGHNA and YSLEER. The CDR3 sequence is 13 residues long. The CDR3 nucleotides read TGCGCCAGCAGCCAAGCCACGGATTATGGCTACGCCTTC. It translates to CASSQATDYGYAF.

This clonotype was found many times. The chain joins TRBV12-3 or TRBV12-4 to TRBJ2-2, with D tentatively TRBD1 or TRBD2 (6 bases each). The V gene lost 6 bases and the J gene lost 5 bases, with 16 bases spanning the gap. CDR3 length: 15 amino acids. CDR3 amino acids: CASSTGALDTGELFF. As DNA, the CDR3 is TGTGCCAGCAGCACGGGGGCCCTAGATACCGGGGAGCTGTTTTTT.

This clonotype was counted a few times. CDR3 amino acids: CASSQDLAGEGNIQYF. DNA of the CDR3: TGTGCCAGCAGCCAAGATCTGGCGGGCGAGGGAAACATTCAGTACTTC. The chain recombines TRBV3-1 with TRBJ2-4; D may be TRBD2 (5 bases). CDR3 size: 16 residues. Germline loops: CDR1 LGHDT, CDR2 YNNKEL (reference sequence). Deletions cut 0 bases from V and 6 bases from J, with 15 bases between.

This clonotype was recorded a few times. This chain uses TRBV12-3 or TRBV12-4 with TRBJ2-6; D is perhaps TRBD1 or TRBD2 (5 bases each). CDR3 size: 16 residues. Deletions cut 7 bases from V and 6 bases from J, with 19 bases between. The CDR3 here is CASTSWGPVEANVLTF. The CDR3 DNA follows: TGTGCCAGCACGTCCTGGGGACCAGTTGAGGCCAACGTCCTGACTTTC.

The V gene is TRBV3-1, the J gene TRBJ1-3, with D possibly being TRBD1 (6 bases). Trimming took 7 bases from V and 1 from J, leaving 11 bases between them. The CDR3 runs 14 residues. The germline gives CDR1 LGHDT, CDR2 YNNKEL (reference sequence). CDR3 protein: CASTLTGSGNTIYF. The CDR3 DNA sequence: TGTGCCAGCACCCTCACAGGGTCTGGAAACACCATATATTTT.

This clonotype occurred a few times. J is TRBJ2-1 and V is TRBV5-8; D unresolved. V was trimmed by 1 base and J by 5 bases, leaving 16 bases between them. From germline, CDR1 is SGHTS and CDR2 YDEGEE. The CDR3 consists of 16 residues. The CDR3 loop reads CASSLKDQHKDNEQFF. The CDR3 nucleotides are TGTGCCAGCAGCTTGAAGGACCAACACAAGGACAATGAGCAGTTCTTC. The full variable domain, in which reference TRBV5-8 and TRBJ2-1 provide the parts outside the CDR3, is EAGVTQSPTHLIKTRGQQATLRCSPISGHTSVYWYQQALGLGLQFLLWYDEGEERNRGNFPPRFSGRQFPNYSSELNVNALELEDSALYLCASSLKDQHKDNEQFFGPGTRLTVL.

The table lists this clonotype with many counts. The rearrangement joins TRBV12-3 or TRBV12-4 to TRBJ1-1; no clear D gene. V shed 3 bases and J shed 1 base, with 6 bases lying between them. The CDR3 sequence is 13 residues long. The DNA of the CDR3 is TGTGCCAGCAGTTTTTCAGCGAACACTGAAGCTTTCTTT. Protein: CASSFSANTEAFF.

The chain carries TRBV7-8 and TRBJ2-3; D might be TRBD2 (6 bases). CDR3 length: 14 residues. CDR1 is SGHVS and CDR2 is FQNEAQ in the germline V gene. The V end lost 6 bases, the J end lost 1 base, and 11 bases lay between the germline ends. CDR3 in DNA: TGTGCCAGCAGGGAGGGTTGGGGCACAGATACGCAGTATTTT. Its protein is CASREGWGTDTQYF.

V is TRBV5-1 and J is TRBJ2-3; 12 bases line up with TRBD1. The CDR3 consists of 16 residues. Germline CDR1 is SGHRS and CDR2 is YFSETQ. V lost 0 bases, J lost 7 bases, and 6 bases stayed unmatched. This chain's CDR3 is CASSLEGQGAQNTQYF. The CDR3, as DNA: TGCGCCAGCAGCTTGGAGGGACAGGGGGCGCAAAATACGCAGTATTTT.

This clonotype was observed many times. The J gene is TRBJ2-1, the V gene TRBV3-1; D is undetermined. This CDR3 has 15 amino acids. V shed 6 bases and J shed 1 base, with 13 bases lying between them. The V gene's germline CDR1 is LGHDT and CDR2 YNNKEL (reference sequence). CDR3 DNA sequence: TGTGCCAGCAGTCAGACATCTGGGTCCTACAATGAGCAGTTCTTC. Translating it yields CASSQTSGSYNEQFF.

The J gene is TRBJ1-2, the V gene TRBV9; 7 bases line up with TRBD1. The V gene end was trimmed by 4 bases and the J gene end by 8 bases; junction bases not matched to a gene: 17. The CDR3 covers 16 residues. Per the germline V gene, CDR1 is SGDLS and CDR2 is YYNGEE. The CDR3 DNA sequence: TGTGCCAGCAGCTCCCGACAGGGTGGGGTTTCGCAAGGCTACACCTTC. Its translation: CASSSRQGGVSQGYTF.

The chain employs TRBV20-1 and TRBJ2-5, with 13 nucleotides matching TRBD2. In germline, CDR1 is DFQATT, CDR2 SNEGSKA (reference sequence). Unmatched junction bases numbered 5, after V lost 3 bases and J lost 4 bases. The CDR3 spans 15 residues. The chain's CDR3 is CSASGTSGIGETQYF. The CDR3 DNA follows: TGCAGTGCTAGCGGGACTAGCGGGATAGGAGAGACCCAGTACTTC.

The rearrangement uses TRBV18 and TRBJ2-7; 11 bases align to TRBD1. The J segment lost 5 bases and the V segment lost 3 bases, leaving 0 bases of the junction unmatched. The CDR3 contains 13 residues. The germline CDR1 and CDR2 sequences are KGHSH and LQKENI. CDR3 in amino acids: CASSPGQGDEQYF. The CDR3 DNA sequence: TGTGCCAGCTCACCGGGACAGGGGGACGAGCAGTACTTC.

The chain uses TRBV7-9 and TRBJ2-7, with D perhaps matching TRBD1 (6 bases). The CDR3 totals 14 residues. CDR1 is SEHNR and CDR2 is FQNEAQ in the germline V gene (reference sequence). Trimming took 5 bases from V and 3 from J, leaving 14 bases between them. CDR3 amino acids: CASSIGDTFYEQYF. CDR3 in DNA: TGTGCCAGCAGCATAGGGGACACCTTCTACGAGCAGTACTTC.

The V gene is TRBV4-3, the J gene TRBJ1-1, with D unresolved. The V gene's germline CDR1 is LGHNA and CDR2 YSLEER. V dropped 1 base and J dropped 1 base, with 10 bases sitting between them. CDR3 size: 15 residues. The CDR3 here is CASSQASRTNTEAFF. The CDR3 DNA sequence: TGCGCCAGCAGCCAAGCCTCCAGGACGAACACTGAAGCTTTCTTT.

This clonotype occurred a few times. This chain uses TRBV15 with TRBJ2-7, with TRBD1 matching over 7 bases. The length of the CDR3 is 15 residues. V gave up 5 bases and J gave up 2 bases; unmatched junction bases: 9. Germline V lookup: CDR1 LNHNV, CDR2 YYDKDF (reference sequence). As DNA, the CDR3 is TGTGCCACCAGCCGGGAACAGGGGAGCGCCTACGAGCAGTACTTC. This codes for CATSREQGSAYEQYF.

Points on this clonotype: A much larger clone differs by one base, so this may be a read error. The J gene is TRBJ2-7, the V gene TRBV4-1, with a tentative D call TRBD2 (6 bases). The V end was cut by 4 bases, the J end by 6 bases, with 16 bases between. The CDR3 extends over 14 amino acids. CDR1 and CDR2 (germline): MGHRA, YSYEKL. CDR3 in amino acids: CASSPQRLVCEQYF. As DNA, the CDR3 is TGCGCCAGCAGCCCGCAAAGACTAGTTTGCGAGCAGTACTTC.

In its sample, this clonotype was seen a few times. V usage is TRBV12-3 or TRBV12-4 and J usage is TRBJ1-1, with D possibly being TRBD1 (5 bases). CDR3 size: 13 residues. V lost 3 bases and J lost 5, with 10 bases in between. In nucleotides, the CDR3 is TGTGCCAGCAGTTTTGGGTGGGGGACTGAAGCTTTCTTT. The encoded protein is CASSFGWGTEAFF.

V is TRBV11-2 and J is TRBJ2-7, with 8 bases aligning to TRBD1. Germline V gene sequence: CDR1 SGHAT, CDR2 FQNNGV. This CDR3 region has 14 residues. V shed 8 bases and J 6 bases; nucleotides not matched to a gene: 12. The CDR3 nucleotides read TGTGCCAGCGACCGATCGGGACAGGCTCGCGAGCAGTACTTC. Translation gives CASDRSGQAREQYF. Looking up the rest from reference TRBV11-2 and TRBJ2-7 gives the full variable domain: EAGVAQSPRYKIIEKRQSVAFWCNPISGHATLYWYQQILGQGPKLLIQFQNNGVVDDSQLPKDRFSAERLKGVDSTLKIQPAKLEDSAVYLCASDRSGQAREQYFGPGTRLTVT.

This clonotype was seen a handful of times. The chain links TRBV29-1 to TRBJ2-3; the match to TRBD2 covers 12 bases. CDR1 SQVTM and CDR2 ANQGSEA come from the germline V gene. Trimming took 5 bases from V and 5 from J; bases not matched to a gene: 5. There are 14 residues in the CDR3. CDR3 DNA: TGCAGCGTTTTATTGACTAGCGGGAGAGATACGCAGTATTTT. Protein product: CSVLLTSGRDTQYF.

There are a few counts of this clonotype. CDR3 amino acids: CSASRQGRSIGELFF. CDR3 nucleotide sequence: TGCAGTGCTAGCCGACAGGGGCGGAGTATCGGGGAGCTGTTTTTT. The chain carries TRBV20-1 and TRBJ2-2; TRBD1 aligns across 8 bases. Trimming took 3 bases from V and 7 from J; bases not matched to a gene: 10. Germline lookup yields CDR1 DFQATT and CDR2 SNEGSKA (reference sequence). This CDR3 spans 15 amino acids.

The chain links TRBV5-1 to TRBJ2-7, with unresolved D. This CDR3 spans 14 amino acids. Per germline, CDR1 SGHRS and CDR2 YFSETQ. Trimming left V 6 bases short and J 3 bases short, with 16 bases between. DNA for the CDR3: TGCGCCAGCAAACCGCGTGGTGAAAGCTACGAGCAGTACTTC. Translating gives CASKPRGESYEQYF.

J is TRBJ2-2 and V is TRBV5-1, with a possible D match to TRBD1 (5 bases). CDR3 length: 15 amino acids. Deletions cut 4 bases from V and 5 bases from J, with 15 bases between. CDR1 is SGHRS, CDR2 YFSETQ, per germline. For the CDR3, the DNA is TGCGCCAGCAGCATACAGGACCCAAGGACCGGGGAGCTGTTTTTT. This gives the protein CASSIQDPRTGELFF.

As regards this clonotype: No DNA is shown, since the ends of the CDR3 on it are uncertain; the CDR3 is the one TCRdb lists. The rearrangement joins TRBV11-1 to TRBJ2-3; the table assigns TRBD2, which was not confirmed against the DNA. Germline V lookup: CDR1 SGHAT, CDR2 FQDESV (reference sequence). The CDR3 spans 18 residues, counting both ends. CDR3 region: CASSSEVRREGQQIRSIF.